The source of this T cell receptor (beta chain) is a study of blood T cell repertoires in COVID-19. Study context: Samples representing acute and convalescent COVID-19 were sourced from the United States, Italy and Spain. From T cells, B-cell-depleted T cells, or PBMCs came the material, which was cDNA or gDNA.

Authors' methods: From reference gene primer amplification, estimates of nucleated cell counts were derived. Method: immunoSEQ multiplex PCR; TCRdb's copy keeps in-frame clones and lacks some. The V and J calls and clone size are taken from that table; D and trimming were inferred from the DNA. The table lists about 230,000 clones, around 82% of them singletons. Trimming took 0 bases from V and 0 from J; bases not matched to a gene: 1. This CDR3 has 15 residues. Germline CDR1 and CDR2: SEHNR and FQNEAQ (reference sequence). The clonotype was recovered from a middle-aged man with active or convalescent COVID-19. Source material: peripheral blood. The chain has TRBV7-9 and TRBJ2-7; 8 bases match TRBD2. Written as DNA, the CDR3 is TGTGCCAGCAGCTTAGCGCTAGCGGGCTCCTACGAGCAGTACTTC. Amino acids: CASSLALAGSYEQYF.